These 12 T cell receptor beta chains originate from one sample sequenced in a study of vaccination and CD4 T cells after COVID-19. Described treatment: approximately 10-day PBMC culture with coronavirus spike peptide pools or control peptides (ViraFEST assay). CD4+ T cells that had been cultured provided DNA sequenced with the Oncomine TCR Beta short-read assay. MiXCR was run by TCRdb on the PCR reads, yielding one entry per CDR3 protein. Of fewer than 10,000 distinct CDR3 sequences listed, around 55% are singletons. The antigens of these receptors remain unknown. The sample in question was cultured CD4+ T cells from blood, obtained after SARS-CoV-2 vaccination. The receptor source for this set is a human donor with COVID-19.

J is TRBJ1-4 and V is TRBV7-9; perhaps TRBD1 as D (5 bases). The V end was cut by 6 bases, the J end by 3 bases, with 17 bases between. The CDR3 runs 16 residues. CDR1 SEHNR and CDR2 FQNEAQ come from the germline V gene (reference sequence). The CDR3 DNA is TGTGCCAGCAGTTCTACAAGCGGGGGTTCTAATGAAAAACTGTTTTTT. This codes for CASSSTSGGSNEKLFF.

This clonotype was picked up a small number of times. The V gene is TRBV7-6, the J gene TRBJ1-5; a weak D match, TRBD1 (5 bases). V dropped 5 bases and J dropped 1 base, with 12 bases sitting between them. The germline CDR1 and CDR2 sequences are SGHVS and FNYEAQ. This CDR3 is 15 amino acids long. The CDR3 reads CASSPGGGSNQPQHF. The CDR3 bases are TGTGCCAGCAGCCCCGGCGGGGGGAGCAATCAGCCCCAGCATTTT. The full variable domain, completed using reference TRBV7-6 and TRBJ1-5, is GAGVSQSPRYKVTKRGQDVALRCDPISGHVSLYWYRQALGQGPEFLTYFNYEAQQDKSGLPNDRFSAERPEGSISTLTIQRTEQRDSAMYRCASSPGGGSNQPQHFGDGTRLSIL.

The chain joins TRBV20-1 to TRBJ2-3; 7 bases line up with TRBD2. The V segment lost 2 bases and the J segment 2 bases; nucleotides outside the gene matches: 4. Germline loops: CDR1 DFQATT, CDR2 SNEGSKA (reference sequence). This CDR3 is 14 amino acids long. The DNA for the CDR3 is TGCAGTGCTAGACGGCGGGAGCCCACAGATACGCAGTATTTT. This gives the protein CSARRREPTDTQYF.

The chain links TRBV6-1 to TRBJ1-1, with D unclear. The germline V gene encodes CDR1 MNHNS and CDR2 SASEGT. The V end lost 6 bases, the J end lost 0 bases, and 8 bases lay between the germline ends. The CDR3 contains 13 residues. CDR3: CASRVGLNTEAFF. The CDR3 region has the DNA TGTGCCAGCAGGGTGGGCTTGAACACTGAAGCTTTCTTT.

The V gene is TRBV19, the J gene TRBJ1-5; the D gene is possibly TRBD1 (6 bases). Looked up from germline, CDR1 is LNHDA and CDR2 is SQIVND (reference sequence). The CDR3 spans 15 residues. V was pared by 3 bases and J by 6 bases, with 15 bases between. For the CDR3, the DNA is TGTGCCAGTAGTATCGAAGGGGGTAGGGTTCAGCCCCAGCATTTT. Translation: CASSIEGGRVQPQHF.

This clonotype has just a few counts. The CDR3 DNA reads as TGTGCCATAGTGGGATCGACTGCCTCTAGAAACATTCAGTACTTC. It codes for CAIVGSTASRNIQYF. J is TRBJ2-4 and V is TRBV6-1; unclear D gene. CDR1 MNHNS and CDR2 SASEGT come from the germline V gene. The CDR3 consists of 15 residues. Between the trimmed V and J ends, which lost 10 bases and 6 bases, there was a span of 22 bases.

This chain joins TRBV7-9 and TRBJ2-5; D remains unclear. V was clipped by 2 bases and J by 7 bases, with 23 bases between them. CDR3 length: 17 amino acids. The germline V gene encodes CDR1 SEHNR and CDR2 FQNEAQ (reference sequence). The CDR3 nucleotides are TGTGCCAGCAGCTTAACTCCCATCGGGCGGCTCCACCGGACCCAGTACTTC. Protein product: CASSLTPIGRLHRTQYF.

The chain carries TRBV20-1 and TRBJ2-1; 8 nucleotides match TRBD1. Germline V gene data show CDR1 as DFQATT and CDR2 as SNEGSKA (reference sequence). V was pared by 4 bases and J by 4 bases, with 9 bases of the junction left unmatched. The CDR3 is 15 amino acids. The CDR3 region is CSATETGTGYNEQFF. CDR3 nucleotide sequence: TGCAGTGCTACAGAGACCGGGACAGGATACAATGAGCAGTTCTTC.

The V and J genes are TRBV20-1 and TRBJ2-7; TRBD2 matches 10 bases. The CDR3 spans 15 residues. The V and J ends lost 3 bases and 3 bases, in that order; junction bases with no gene match: 8. Germline assignment: CDR1 DFQATT and CDR2 SNEGSKA (reference sequence). CDR3: CSASDPSGGRYEQYF. The CDR3 bases are TGCAGTGCTAGTGATCCTAGCGGGGGACGCTACGAGCAGTACTTC.

V usage is TRBV6-1 and J usage is TRBJ1-6, with TRBD1 identical over 10 bases. This CDR3 region has 16 residues. Germline V gives CDR1 MNHNS, CDR2 SASEGT. J lost 13 bases, V lost 2 bases, and 11 bases had no gene match. CDR3 coding DNA: TGTGCCAGCAGTGAAATGCGAGGGACAGGGGAAATGCCCCTCCACTTT. It translates to CASSEMRGTGEMPLHF.

This sequence joins TRBV6-1 and TRBJ2-5; tentatively, D is TRBD2 (6 bases). The germline gives CDR1 MNHNS, CDR2 SASEGT. This CDR3 contains 16 residues. Trimming took off 3 bases at V and 2 bases at J, with 16 bases between the two ends. The CDR3: CASSDGVRGNQETQYF. CDR3 DNA: TGTGCCAGCAGTGACGGTGTCCGGGGGAATCAAGAGACCCAGTACTTC.

This clonotype appeared a few times. The chain links TRBV20-1 to TRBJ1-6, with TRBD1 matching over 7 bases. J was trimmed by 5 bases and V by 6 bases; bases with no gene match: 4. Germline V gives CDR1 DFQATT, CDR2 SNEGSKA (reference sequence). This CDR3 spans 13 amino acids. CDR3 sequence (DNA): TGCAGTGCCTTGACAGGGAATAATTCACCCCTCCACTTT. It encodes CSALTGNNSPLHF.